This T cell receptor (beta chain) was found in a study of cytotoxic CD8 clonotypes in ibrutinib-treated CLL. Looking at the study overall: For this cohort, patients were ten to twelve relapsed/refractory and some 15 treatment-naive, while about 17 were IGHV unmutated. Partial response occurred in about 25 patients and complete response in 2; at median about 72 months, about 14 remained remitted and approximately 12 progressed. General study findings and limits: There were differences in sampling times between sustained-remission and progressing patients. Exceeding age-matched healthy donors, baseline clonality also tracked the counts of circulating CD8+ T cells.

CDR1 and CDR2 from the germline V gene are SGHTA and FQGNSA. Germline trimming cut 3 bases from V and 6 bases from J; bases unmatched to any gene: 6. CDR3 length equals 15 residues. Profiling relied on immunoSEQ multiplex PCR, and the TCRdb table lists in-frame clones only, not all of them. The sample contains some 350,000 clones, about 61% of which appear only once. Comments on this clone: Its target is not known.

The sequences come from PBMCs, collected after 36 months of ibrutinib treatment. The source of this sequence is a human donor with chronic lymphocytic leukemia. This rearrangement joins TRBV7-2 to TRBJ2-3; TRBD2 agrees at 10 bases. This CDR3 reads CASSFWLAGADTQYF. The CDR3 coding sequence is TGTGCCAGCAGCTTCTGGCTAGCGGGGGCCGATACGCAGTATTTT.